What follows are 32 T cell receptor beta chains derived from one specimen sequenced in a study of stem cell transplantation in POMP-related autoinflammatory disease. Measured with immunoSEQ multiplex PCR; TCRdb has only the in-frame clones, and not every one. The data hold roughly 28,000 clones, with around 86% observed a single time. Sequenced material: CD4+ T cells from PBMCs, taken before stem cell transplantation. All receptors derive from a human donor with POMP-related autoinflammation and immune dysregulation (PRAID).

The chain carries TRBV4-2 and TRBJ1-5; D gene uncertain. The V gene's germline CDR1 is LGHNA and CDR2 YNFKEQ. V shed 0 bases and J shed 0 bases, with 9 bases lying between them. This CDR3 is 16 amino acids long. CDR3 loop: CASSQDWALSNQPQHF. CDR3 DNA: TGTGCCAGCAGCCAAGATTGGGCCCTTAGCAATCAGCCCCAGCATTTT.

This rearrangement joins TRBV14 to TRBJ2-1; no reliable D call. Germline V gives CDR1 SGHDN, CDR2 FVKESK. V was cut by 3 bases and J by 4 bases, with 10 bases left in between. This CDR3 comprises 14 residues. DNA for the CDR3: TGTGCCAGCAGCCAGAAGGGCGGATACAATGAGCAGTTCTTC. Translated, it gives CASSQKGGYNEQFF.

The chain uses TRBV15 and TRBJ1-2, with 8 nucleotides matching TRBD1. This CDR3 is built from 16 residues. V was pared by 0 bases and J by 4 bases, with 7 bases of the junction left unmatched. CDR1 and CDR2 (germline): LNHNV, YYDKDF (reference sequence). The CDR3 sequence is CATSRDRGRLGYGYTF. Here the CDR3 DNA reads TGTGCCACCAGCAGAGACAGGGGGCGTTTGGGCTATGGCTACACCTTC.

The V gene is TRBV19, the J gene TRBJ1-1, with D unresolved. The ends were cut back, 3 bases at V and 8 bases at J, with 10 bases in the middle. The CDR3 contains 12 residues. Germline CDR1 reads LNHDA; CDR2 reads SQIVND (reference sequence). The CDR3 DNA is TGTGCCAGTAGTATTTTACCGGGAGAAGCTTTCTTT. Residues: CASSILPGEAFF.

V is TRBV5-4 and J is TRBJ2-7, with a possible D match to TRBD2 (5 bases). The CDR3 extends over 14 amino acids. V lost 0 bases and J 8 bases, leaving 15 bases between the germline ends. Germline lookup yields CDR1 SGHNT and CDR2 YYREEE (reference sequence). CDR3 DNA: TGTGCCAGCAGCTTGGAGGTAGGCGGGCCCAAGCAGTACTTC. Amino acid sequence: CASSLEVGGPKQYF.

The DNA for the CDR3 is TGTGCCAGCAGTTACTCGACGGGGCGGGGGGCGACCCAGTACTTC. This translates into CASSYSTGRGATQYF. The J gene is TRBJ2-5, the V gene TRBV6-6; 8 bases align to TRBD2. Germline-derived CDR1 and CDR2 are MNHNY and SVGAGI (reference sequence). V lost 0 bases, J lost 7 bases, and 7 bases stayed unmatched. The CDR3 sequence is 15 residues long.

The V and J genes are TRBV10-2 and TRBJ1-5; D gene ambiguous. The V and J ends lost 4 bases and 9 bases respectively, with 19 bases between them. Looked up from germline, CDR1 is WSHSY and CDR2 is SAAADI. CDR3 length: 15 amino acids. CDR3 region: CASSGSETDYGPQHF. The CDR3 bases are TGCGCCAGCAGTGGGTCTGAAACCGACTATGGGCCCCAGCATTTT.

As DNA, the CDR3 is TGTGCCAGCTCACAGCAAGAGACCCAGTACTTC. Translating gives CASSQQETQYF. The rearrangement links TRBV18 to TRBJ2-5, with D unclear. This CDR3 comprises 11 residues. Germline CDR1 is KGHSH and CDR2 is LQKENI. Trimming left V 4 bases short and J 2 bases short, with 2 bases between.

This chain joins TRBV7-3 and TRBJ1-1; no reliable D call. Between the trimmed V and J ends, which lost 0 bases and 10 bases, there was a span of 12 bases. CDR1 and CDR2 from the germline V gene are SGHTA and FQGTGA. The CDR3 covers 13 residues. The CDR3 nucleotides are TGTGCCAGCAGCTTAACGAGGTCTGATGGAGCTTTCTTT. Translated, it gives CASSLTRSDGAFF.

The J gene is TRBJ1-4, the V gene TRBV30, with D perhaps TRBD1 (6 bases). Germline V CDR1 and CDR2: GTSNPN, SVGIG (reference sequence). V lost 0 bases, J lost 8 bases, and 13 bases lay in between. This CDR3 spans 14 amino acids. CDR3 in DNA: TGTGCCTGGAGTGTAGTGGGGGCGGGAGAAAAACTGTTTTTT. It translates to CAWSVVGAGEKLFF.

The J gene is TRBJ2-7, the V gene TRBV30; 9 bases are shared with TRBD2. The CDR3 totals 15 residues. V trimming: 0 bases; J trimming: 2 bases; junction bases outside the gene matches: 5. Looked up from germline, CDR1 is GTSNPN and CDR2 is SVGIG (reference sequence). Written as DNA, the CDR3 is TGTGCCTGGAGTGTACGAGCGGGAGGTGCCTACGAGCAGTACTTC. Encoded protein: CAWSVRAGGAYEQYF.

In DNA, the CDR3 is TGCAGTGCTAGAGAAGGTGAAAAACTGTTTTTT. Its protein product is CSAREGEKLFF. The chain couples TRBV20-1 to TRBJ1-4; D ambiguous. The CDR3 is 11 residues long. Germline lookup yields CDR1 DFQATT and CDR2 SNEGSKA (reference sequence). Trimming stripped 0 bases from V and 7 bases from J, with 3 bases between.

The genes are TRBV6-6 and TRBJ1-1; weak D call: TRBD1 (6 bases). The germline V gene encodes CDR1 MNHNY and CDR2 SVGAGI (reference sequence). The CDR3 spans 14 residues. The V gene lost 4 bases and the J gene lost 7 bases, with 16 bases spanning the gap. Written as DNA, the CDR3 is TGTGCCAGCAGTTGGGGCGGGGGCGTAGATGAAGCTTTCTTT. Translated: CASSWGGGVDEAFF.

This sequence joins TRBV30 and TRBJ2-7, with D perhaps matching TRBD2 (5 bases). The CDR3 covers 11 residues. Germline-derived CDR1 and CDR2 are GTSNPN and SVGIG (reference sequence). V was cut by 3 bases and J by 6 bases, with 9 bases left in between. The DNA of the CDR3 is TGTGCCTGGAGGATGGGGAGCGAGCAGTACTTC. It codes for CAWRMGSEQYF. The variable domain in full, with the rest retrieved from reference TRBV30 and TRBJ2-7, is SQTIHQWPATLVQPVGSPLSLECTVEGTSNPNLYWYRQAAGRGLQLLFYSVGIGQISSEVPQNLSASRPQDRQFILSSKKLLLSDSGFYLCAWRMGSEQYFGPGTRLTVT.

This CDR3 is CASSLAAAGGSTDTQYF. Written as DNA, the CDR3 is TGTGCCAGCAGCTTGGCTGCTGCCGGGGGTAGCACAGATACGCAGTATTTT. The gene calls are TRBV5-6 and TRBJ2-3; tentative D call: TRBD2 (6 bases). The CDR3 is 17 residues long. V was trimmed by 0 bases and J by 0 bases, leaving 14 bases between them. Germline V lookup: CDR1 SGHDT, CDR2 YYEEEE.

V usage is TRBV6-1 and J usage is TRBJ2-7; D is unresolved. This CDR3 is 11 amino acids long. Trimming shortened V by 6 bases and J by 11 bases, and 14 bases separated the two germline ends. Germline V gene data show CDR1 as MNHNS and CDR2 as SASEGT. CDR3 residues: CASRAGPVKYF. The CDR3 DNA reads as TGTGCCAGCAGAGCCGGGCCCGTCAAGTACTTC.

This clone has a single count. The chain uses TRBV7-9 and TRBJ1-4; 9 bases fit TRBD1. The CDR3 covers 14 residues. Unmatched junction bases numbered 1, after V lost 3 bases and J lost 5 bases. Germline CDR1 is SEHNR and CDR2 is FQNEAQ (reference sequence). DNA for the CDR3: TGTGCCAGCAGCTTGACAGGGGGAAATGAAAAACTGTTTTTT. This sequence encodes CASSLTGGNEKLFF.

The chain combines TRBV30 with TRBJ1-3, with D maybe TRBD1 (5 bases). Germline CDR1 reads GTSNPN; CDR2 reads SVGIG (reference sequence). This CDR3 has 15 residues. With 2 bases removed from V and 0 bases from J, the gap between germline ends came to 11 bases. CDR3 nucleotides: TGTGCCTGGAGTTTCAAGACAGACTCTGGAAACACCATATATTTT. This codes for CAWSFKTDSGNTIYF.

This rearrangement joins TRBV28 to TRBJ2-1; tentative D call: TRBD1 (6 bases). The CDR3 is made up of 14 amino acids. Germline loops: CDR1 MDHEN, CDR2 SYDVKM. Trimming cost V 3 bases and J 1 base, with 7 bases left between them. CDR3 bases: TGTGCCAGCAGTTTGAGGGGGTCCTACAATGAGCAGTTCTTC. It specifies CASSLRGSYNEQFF.

The chain is built from TRBV30 and TRBJ2-7, with 8 bases matching TRBD1. This CDR3 spans 18 amino acids. Germline CDR1 is GTSNPN and CDR2 is SVGIG (reference sequence). Losses at the gene ends were 3 bases for V and 2 bases for J; bases not matched to a gene: 18. CDR3 sequence: CAWRARDRYSFDPYEQYF. CDR3 nucleotides: TGTGCCTGGAGGGCACGGGACAGGTACTCTTTTGATCCCTACGAGCAGTACTTC.

The gene calls are TRBV7-2 and TRBJ2-1, with TRBD2 as a possible D gene (5 bases). V was clipped by 5 bases and J by 0 bases, with 14 bases between them. CDR1 SGHTA and CDR2 FQGNSA come from the germline V gene. CDR3 length equals 16 residues. CDR3 in DNA: TGTGCCAGCAGCCCCTCTCAAGGGAGCTCCTACAATGAGCAGTTCTTC. As protein: CASSPSQGSSYNEQFF. Filled out from reference TRBV7-2 and TRBJ2-1, the complete variable domain reads GAGVSQSPSNKVTEKGKDVELRCDPISGHTALYWYRQSLGQGLEFLIYFQGNSAPDKSGLPSDRFSAERTGGSVSTLTIQRTQQEDSAVYLCASSPSQGSSYNEQFFGPGTRLTVL.

The J gene is TRBJ2-5, the V gene TRBV4-1; TRBD2 matches 7 bases. CDR3 length: 16 amino acids. With V trimmed by 3 bases and J by 1 base, 8 bases remained unmatched. From germline, CDR1 is MGHRA and CDR2 YSYEKL. CDR3 DNA sequence: TGCGCCAGCAGCCATAATACCGGGACTACCCAAGAGACCCAGTACTTC. As protein: CASSHNTGTTQETQYF.

The chain combines TRBV2 with TRBJ2-5, with TRBD1 matching 8 bases. This CDR3 contains 13 residues. Germline lookup yields CDR1 SNHLY and CDR2 FYNNEI. Losses at the gene ends were 3 bases for V and 4 bases for J; bases not matched to a gene: 1. The CDR3 region has the DNA TGTGCCAGCAGTGATGACAGGGGAGAGACCCAGTACTTC. Translated, it gives CASSDDRGETQYF. The full variable domain, rest sourced from reference TRBV2 and TRBJ2-5, is EPEVTQTPSHQVTQMGQEVILRCVPISNHLYFYWYRQILGQKVEFLVSFYNNEISEKSEIFDDQFSVERPDGSNFTLKIRSTKLEDSAMYFCASSDDRGETQYFGPGTRLLVL.

J is TRBJ2-3 and V is TRBV5-1; perhaps D is TRBD1 or TRBD2 (5 bases each). The CDR3 contains 14 residues. Germline values: CDR1 SGHRS, CDR2 YFSETQ. Trimming cost V 0 bases and J 7 bases, with 12 bases left between them. The CDR3 region has the DNA TGCGCCAGCAGCTTGGAGGGTGGGGGAAATACGCAGTATTTT. Translated: CASSLEGGGNTQYF.

This clone has only a few counts. The chain recombines TRBV6-1 with TRBJ1-5; D is unclear. This CDR3 region has 11 residues. The V end lost 5 bases, the J end lost 7 bases, and 6 bases lay between the germline ends. The germline V gene encodes CDR1 MNHNS and CDR2 SASEGT. In DNA form, the CDR3 reads TGTGCCAGCAGTTCCACCCAGCCCCAGCATTTT. This gives the protein CASSSTQPQHF.

The chain is built from TRBV5-1 and TRBJ1-1, with TRBD1 identical over 7 bases. The CDR3 extends over 17 amino acids. Germline V gives CDR1 SGHRS, CDR2 YFSETQ. V trimming: 0 bases; J trimming: 4 bases; junction bases outside the gene matches: 12. The CDR3 bases are TGCGCCAGCAGCTTGGTTAGTCAGGGGGATTTTGTCACTGAAGCTTTCTTT. This codes for CASSLVSQGDFVTEAFF.

This clone was observed a handful of times. This chain connects TRBV6-1 to TRBJ2-7; D remains ambiguous. The CDR3 covers 12 residues. V shed 4 bases and J shed 4 bases, with 8 bases lying between them. Germline V gives CDR1 MNHNS, CDR2 SASEGT. CDR3 region: CASSVDLYEQYF. DNA for the CDR3: TGTGCCAGCAGTGTTGATTTATACGAGCAGTACTTC.

This clone was counted only a few times. This chain links TRBV13 with TRBJ1-5; 11 nucleotides align to TRBD1. This CDR3 contains 15 residues. V was clipped by 3 bases and J by 6 bases; unmatched bases: 4. Germline V gene sequence: CDR1 PRHDT, CDR2 FYEKMQ (reference sequence). CDR3 loop: CASSLSGTGGQPQHF. CDR3 in DNA: TGTGCCAGCAGCTTGTCAGGGACAGGGGGTCAGCCCCAGCATTTT.

The chain carries TRBV6-5 and TRBJ1-4; possibly TRBD1 for D (5 bases). V was cut by 5 bases and J by 7 bases, with 14 bases left in between. In germline, CDR1 is MNHEY, CDR2 SVGAGI. This CDR3 comprises 14 residues. In DNA, the CDR3 is TGTGCCAGCAGTCAGGGACCACAAGGTGAAAAACTGTTTTTT. Translating it yields CASSQGPQGEKLFF.

V usage is TRBV30 and J usage is TRBJ2-7; 8 bases map to TRBD2. This CDR3 has 13 amino acids. V shed 5 bases and J 2 bases; nucleotides not matched to a gene: 5. CDR1 is GTSNPN, CDR2 SVGIG, per germline (reference sequence). This CDR3 is CAWQSGSPYEQYF. The CDR3 DNA reads as TGTGCCTGGCAGAGCGGGAGTCCCTACGAGCAGTACTTC. Drawing the rest from reference TRBV30 and TRBJ2-7, the complete variable domain is SQTIHQWPATLVQPVGSPLSLECTVEGTSNPNLYWYRQAAGRGLQLLFYSVGIGQISSEVPQNLSASRPQDRQFILSSKKLLLSDSGFYLCAWQSGSPYEQYFGPGTRLTVT.

The CDR3 nucleotides are TGTGCCATCAGTGATTACGCGGGCCTTAGCTCCTACAATGAGCAGTTCTTC. Translation: CAISDYAGLSSYNEQFF. The V call is TRBV10-3, the J call TRBJ2-1, with D perhaps TRBD2 (5 bases). This CDR3 is 17 amino acids long. Germline V CDR1 and CDR2: ENHRY, SYGVKD. Trimming left V 3 bases short and J 0 bases short, with 15 bases between.

This chain joins TRBV15 and TRBJ2-1; 9 bases are a match to TRBD1. CDR1 LNHNV and CDR2 YYDKDF come from the germline V gene (reference sequence). The CDR3 spans 16 residues. Losses at the gene ends were 2 bases for V and 5 bases for J; bases not matched to a gene: 7. This CDR3 reads CATSRLSRDRDNEQFF. The CDR3 coding sequence is TGTGCCACCAGCAGACTCTCCCGGGACAGGGACAATGAGCAGTTCTTC.